The 13 T cell receptor beta chains listed next were all sequenced from one sample in a study of T cell repertoires in cytomegalovirus infection. MiXCR, applied by TCRdb to the reads, yields one record per CDR3 protein. The sample holds around 210,000 distinct CDR3 sequences, roughly 6.5% seen once. What was sequenced was PBMCs. The receptor set was obtained from a human donor in good health (CMV status not recorded). Some clones in this sample may be carry-over from other donors' samples.

This clonotype has at least ten counts. V is TRBV28 and J is TRBJ1-5; no clear D gene. The germline V gene has CDR1 MDHEN and CDR2 SYDVKM. This CDR3 is 17 amino acids long. V was shortened by 5 bases and J by 3 bases, with 20 bases between the two germline ends. In nucleotides, the CDR3 is TGTGCCAGCAGTACGGACCCGAGGGAATTAGCCAATCAGCCCCAGCATTTT. Protein: CASSTDPRELANQPQHF.

This clonotype appeared a few times. CDR3 DNA sequence: TGTGCCAGTAGTATAAGATCCGGGAATCAGCCCCAGCATTTT. Amino acid sequence: CASSIRSGNQPQHF. The rearrangement uses TRBV19 and TRBJ1-5; D is unresolved. Germline V lookup: CDR1 LNHDA, CDR2 SQIVND (reference sequence). V lost 2 bases and J lost 4, with 9 bases in between. This CDR3 spans 14 amino acids.

The table lists this clonotype with a few counts. This chain links TRBV4-3 with TRBJ1-6; D is unclear. Germline assignment: CDR1 LGHNA and CDR2 YSLEER. V was pared by 4 bases and J by 10 bases, with 20 bases between. This CDR3 has 16 residues. In DNA form, the CDR3 reads TGCGCCAGCAGCCCCACCGAGGATGGTAACAGCTCACCCCTCCACTTT. This translates into CASSPTEDGNSSPLHF.

This clonotype has at least ten counts. This sequence joins TRBV6-2 or TRBV6-3 and TRBJ2-7, with D unclear. Per germline, CDR1 MNHEY and CDR2 SVGEGT. CDR3 length equals 16 residues. Trimming removed 8 bases from V and 0 bases from J, with 20 bases in between. The CDR3, as DNA: TGTGCCAGCGTCGGGTCCCCCATCTCTAACTCCTACGAGCAGTACTTC. Its protein product is CASVGSPISNSYEQYF.

This clonotype was counted many times. CDR3 nucleotide sequence: TGTGCCAGCAGCCCCGGACAGGCCCGTACCCAGCCCCAGCATTTT. Translation gives CASSPGQARTQPQHF. This chain connects TRBV12-3 or TRBV12-4 to TRBJ1-5; 7 nucleotides match TRBD1. V lost 6 bases to trimming and J lost 7 bases; unmatched junction nucleotides: 12. The CDR3 is made up of 15 amino acids.

This clonotype appeared many times. The chain links TRBV7-2 to TRBJ2-5, with TRBD1 matching over 7 bases. J lost 1 base, V lost 1 base, and 3 bases had no gene match. The CDR3 covers 15 residues. CDR1 and CDR2 (germline): SGHTA, FQGNSA. CDR3 amino acids: CASSLGGQPQETQYF. The CDR3 DNA reads as TGTGCCAGCAGCTTAGGGGGACAGCCCCAAGAGACCCAGTACTTC.

The table lists this clonotype with many counts. The chain couples TRBV29-1 to TRBJ2-3; the D gene is possibly TRBD2 (7 bases). CDR1 and CDR2 from the germline V gene are SQVTM and ANQGSEA. V dropped 5 bases and J dropped 2 bases, with 14 bases sitting between them. This CDR3 is 14 amino acids long. The CDR3 loop reads CSVRRGPLTDTQYF. The CDR3, as DNA: TGCAGCGTTAGGCGGGGGCCCCTCACAGATACGCAGTATTTT.

This clonotype was detected ten times or more. CDR3 residues: CASSYARQMNTEAFF. The CDR3, as DNA: TGTGCCAGCAGTTACGCCAGACAGATGAACACTGAAGCTTTCTTT. V is TRBV6-6 and J is TRBJ1-1; TRBD1 is a possible D gene (5 bases). The length of the CDR3 is 15 residues. Germline V gives CDR1 MNHNY, CDR2 SVGAGI (reference sequence). Trimming removed 2 bases at V and 0 bases at J, with 10 bases between.

This clonotype was found many times. The chain recombines TRBV7-8 with TRBJ2-1; D is unclear. Trimming took 2 bases from V and 3 from J, leaving 11 bases between them. The CDR3 has 15 residues. CDR1 and CDR2 from the germline V gene are SGHVS and FQNEAQ. Here the CDR3 reads CASSLSETYYNEQFF. The CDR3 DNA is TGTGCCAGCAGCTTAAGTGAGACATACTACAATGAGCAGTTCTTC.

This clonotype was seen ten or more times. The genes are TRBV27 and TRBJ2-7; possible D gene TRBD2, 5 bases. This CDR3 is built from 13 residues. Trimming stripped 3 bases from V and 1 base from J, with 7 bases between. The germline V gene encodes CDR1 MNHEY and CDR2 SMNVEV (reference sequence). CDR3 loop: CASSFGMSYEQYF. CDR3 bases: TGTGCCAGCAGTTTCGGGATGTCCTACGAGCAGTACTTC.

At least ten counts were recorded for this clonotype. V and J are TRBV6-5 and TRBJ2-1; D may correspond to TRBD1 or TRBD2 (5 bases each). Looked up from germline, CDR1 is MNHEY and CDR2 is SVGAGI. The V end lost 6 bases, the J end lost 1 base, and 7 bases lay between the germline ends. The CDR3 sequence is 13 residues long. CDR3 amino acids: CASSGASYNEQFF. The CDR3 DNA reads TGTGCCAGCAGCGGGGCATCCTACAATGAGCAGTTCTTC.

This clonotype was counted ten times or more. The gene calls are TRBV20-1 and TRBJ2-1, with TRBD2 identical over 8 bases. This CDR3 is built from 18 residues. Germline CDR1 is DFQATT and CDR2 is SNEGSKA (reference sequence). The ends lost 3 bases at V and 0 bases at J; junction bases unmatched: 13. The CDR3, as DNA: TGCAGTGCTAGCAGAGCGGGCGGGGGGCCGAGCTCCTACAATGAGCAGTTCTTC. Translation gives CSASRAGGGPSSYNEQFF.

This clonotype has a count of ten or more. The chain employs TRBV4-2 and TRBJ2-2; 7 positions agree with TRBD1. Germline V gene sequence: CDR1 LGHNA, CDR2 YNFKEQ. J gave up 0 bases and V 4 bases, and 2 bases lay outside the gene matches. The CDR3 length is 15 residues. CDR3 DNA: TGTGCCAGCAGCCCTGGGACAGCGAACACCGGGGAGCTGTTTTTT. As protein: CASSPGTANTGELFF.